The 3 T cell receptor beta chains reported below all come from one sample, sequenced in a study of shared clonotypes between healthy human individuals. Data came from immunoSEQ multiplex PCR; TCRdb stores just in-frame clones and leaves some out. The table records roughly 2 million clones, 90% to 95% of them present only once. Sequencing input: naive CD4+ T cells sorted from blood. Subset of the sample: CD45RA+ positively selected. The source of these receptors is a man between 18 and 35 years old in good health.

The chain uses TRBV5-6 and TRBJ2-3, with D perhaps TRBD2 (5 bases). Germline-derived CDR1 and CDR2 are SGHDT and YYEEEE. Trimming took off 0 bases at V and 0 bases at J, with 14 bases between the two ends. The CDR3 totals 17 residues. The CDR3 reads CASSLGIAQTSTDTQYF. The CDR3 DNA reads TGTGCCAGCAGCTTGGGGATAGCGCAAACTAGCACAGATACGCAGTATTTT.

The chain joins TRBV2 to TRBJ2-2, with TRBD2 identical over 10 bases. Per the germline V gene, CDR1 is SNHLY and CDR2 is FYNNEI. V dropped 4 bases and J dropped 8; count of bases not matched to a gene: 7. This CDR3 is 15 amino acids long. The CDR3 protein is CASSVVTSGLGELFF. In DNA form, the CDR3 reads TGTGCCAGCAGTGTTGTGACTAGCGGGTTGGGGGAGCTGTTTTTT.

This clone was seen a single time. V and J are TRBV2 and TRBJ2-7, with a weak D call TRBD2 (6 bases). Germline loops: CDR1 SNHLY, CDR2 FYNNEI. Trimming left V 7 bases short and J 6 bases short, with 13 bases between. This CDR3 has 12 amino acids. CDR3 sequence: CASIYAGFEQYF. The CDR3 coding sequence is TGTGCCAGCATCTACGCGGGGTTCGAGCAGTACTTC.